This TCR beta chain was sequenced for a study of control samples from healthy donors and cancer patients. The V gene end was trimmed by 5 bases and the J gene end by 0 bases; junction bases not matched to a gene: 2. Germline CDR1 reads SEHNR; CDR2 reads FQNEAQ (reference sequence). This CDR3 is 15 amino acids long. Assay: immunoSEQ multiplex PCR; the TCRdb copy retains only in-frame clones and omits some. The data hold 150,000 to 200,000 clones, with roughly 92% observed a single time. The clonotype comes from a man aged 30 to 39 in good health. J is TRBJ1-3 and V is TRBV7-9, with 9 bases lining up with TRBD1. Sequencing was performed on blood. CDR3 in amino acids: CASSPDRGSGNTIYF. The CDR3 coding sequence is TGTGCCAGCAGCCCGGACAGGGGCTCTGGAAACACCATATATTTT.